The rows below give T cell receptor beta chains drawn from one sample of a study of blood T cells in healthy people across ages. TCRdb reprocessed the 5' RACE reads via MiXCR and lists one record per CDR3 protein. The repertoire consists of some 760,000 distinct CDR3 sequences, with around a quarter occurring once and the leading ten covering more than 8.5%. These same data were also listed under a study on T cells of mothers and their children.

The specimen sequenced was blood. The receptor set was obtained from a boy between 10 and 17 years old in good health. The CDR3 runs from the conserved cysteine through the conserved F or W. A D gene is named only where the DNA matches it firmly. Where a row states a size, it is once, few, many or the class of an expanded clone; other rows omit it.

D: -
size: -
V: TRBV3-1
J: TRBJ1-1
length: 14
DNA: TGTGCCAGCAGCCGGGGGGCGCCGAACACTGAAGCTTTCTTT
CDR3: CASSRGAPNTEAFF

D: -
size: few
V: TRBV29-1
J: TRBJ2-3
length: 15
DNA: TGCAGCGTCGAAGTTCAGGGTCCGGTGGGAGATACGCAGTATTTT
CDR3: CSVEVQGPVGDTQYF

D: TRBD2
size: -
V: TRBV12-3/TRBV12-4
J: TRBJ2-3
length: 15
DNA: TGTGCCACTGCTAGCGGGGCTTTCAGCACAGATACGCAGTATTTT
CDR3: CATASGAFSTDTQYF

D: -
size: -
V: TRBV7-9
J: TRBJ1-4
length: 15
DNA: TGTGCCAGCAGCTTGACCGGGACGGACCGTGAAAAACTGTTTTTT
CDR3: CASSLTGTDREKLFF

D: TRBD1
size: few
V: TRBV20-1
J: TRBJ2-1
length: 15
DNA: TGCAGTGCAGACCCGGGACAGGGCTCCTACAATGAGCAGTTCTTC
CDR3: CSADPGQGSYNEQFF

D: TRBD1
size: once
V: TRBV29-1
J: TRBJ2-1
length: 14
DNA: TGCAGCGGAATAGACAGGGATACTATTGATGAGCAGTTCTTC
CDR3: CSGIDRDTIDEQFF

D: -
size: -
V: TRBV20-1
J: TRBJ1-6
length: 16
DNA: TGCAGTGCTAGAGATGGGGCAGGGAGTAATAATTCACCCCTCCACTTT
CDR3: CSARDGAGSNNSPLHF

D: TRBD1
size: -
V: TRBV20-1
J: TRBJ2-5
length: 14
DNA: TGCAGTGCTAGTTTTTGGACAGGGAGGGAGACCCAGTACTTC
CDR3: CSASFWTGRETQYF

D: -
size: -
V: TRBV12-3/TRBV12-4
J: TRBJ2-1
length: 14
DNA: TGTGCCAGCAAGGAGTTGCGGGGCTACAATGAGCAGTTCTTC
CDR3: CASKELRGYNEQFF

D: TRBD2
size: -
V: TRBV7-2
J: TRBJ2-3
length: 14
DNA: TGTGCCAGCAGACCGCGGGGGTCCACAGATACGCAGTATTTT
CDR3: CASRPRGSTDTQYF

D: -
size: -
V: TRBV6-2/TRBV6-3
J: TRBJ2-5
length: 13
DNA: TGTGCCAGCAGTTACCTAGGCCAAGAGACCCAGTACTTC
CDR3: CASSYLGQETQYF

D: -
size: many
V: TRBV27
J: TRBJ1-1
length: 14
DNA: TGTGCCAGCAGTTTATCAGCAGGGAACACTGAAGCTTTCTTT
CDR3: CASSLSAGNTEAFF

D: -
size: few
V: TRBV5-1
J: TRBJ2-3
length: 14
DNA: TGCGCCAGCAGCGGCTACAAACTCACAGATACGCAGTATTTT
CDR3: CASSGYKLTDTQYF

D: TRBD1
size: few
V: TRBV20-1
J: TRBJ1-5
length: 16
DNA: TGCAGTGCTTGGGTGGCGGGACAGAAAGGCAATCAGCCCCAGCATTTT
CDR3: CSAWVAGQKGNQPQHF

D: TRBD2
size: -
V: TRBV20-1
J: TRBJ2-3
length: 15
DNA: TGCAGTGCTAGACAACTAGCGGACTTCACAGATACGCAGTATTTT
CDR3: CSARQLADFTDTQYF

D: TRBD1
size: few
V: TRBV6-6
J: TRBJ2-7
length: 14
DNA: TGTGCCAGCAGCCTCGCGACAGGGGGTTACGAGCAGTACTTC
CDR3: CASSLATGGYEQYF

D: -
size: few
V: TRBV6-6
J: TRBJ1-5
length: 13
DNA: TGTGCCAGCCGAGGGGATGGCAATCAGCCCCAGCATTTT
CDR3: CASRGDGNQPQHF

D: TRBD1
size: -
V: TRBV29-1
J: TRBJ2-1
length: 15
DNA: TGCAGCGCCTTGCGCCAGGGGGATTCCTACAATGAGCAGTTCTTC
CDR3: CSALRQGDSYNEQFF

D: -
size: many
V: TRBV12-3/TRBV12-4
J: TRBJ2-5
length: 12
DNA: TGTGCCAGCAGGCGGACAGAAGAGACCCAGTACTTC
CDR3: CASRRTEETQYF

D: TRBD2
size: few
V: TRBV27
J: TRBJ2-5
length: 15
DNA: TGTGCCAGCAGTTCCAATAGCGGGCGAAAAGAGACCCAGTACTTC
CDR3: CASSSNSGRKETQYF

D: -
size: -
V: TRBV7-2
J: TRBJ2-3
length: 14
DNA: TGTGCCAGCAGCCTCGAGCGGAGTCTAGATACGCAGTATTTT
CDR3: CASSLERSLDTQYF

D: TRBD2
size: few
V: TRBV6-5
J: TRBJ2-5
length: 18
DNA: TGTGCCAGCAGTTACTCGCAGCCGGGACTAGCGACTTGGGAGACCCAGTACTTC
CDR3: CASSYSQPGLATWETQYF

D: -
size: -
V: TRBV12-5
J: TRBJ1-1
length: 13
DNA: TGTGCTAGTGGTTTGGGGGAGAACACTGAAGCTTTCTTT
CDR3: CASGLGENTEAFF

D: -
size: few
V: TRBV4-3
J: TRBJ2-1
length: 14
DNA: TGCGCCAGCAGCCAAGATCCGGGTAGGAATGAGCAGTTCTTC
CDR3: CASSQDPGRNEQFF

D: -
size: -
V: TRBV2
J: TRBJ2-6
length: 15
DNA: TGTGCCAGCAGTGAAATCCAGACTGGGGCCAACGTCCTGACTTTC
CDR3: CASSEIQTGANVLTF

D: -
size: -
V: TRBV3-1
J: TRBJ2-7
length: 15
DNA: TGTGCCAGCAGCCAACGGGCGCTGACCTCCTACGAGCAGTACTTC
CDR3: CASSQRALTSYEQYF

D: -
size: -
V: TRBV12-3/TRBV12-4
J: TRBJ2-1
length: 14
DNA: TGTGCCAGCAGCACCCCGGGAGTTTACAATGAGCAGTTCTTC
CDR3: CASSTPGVYNEQFF

D: -
size: -
V: TRBV5-5
J: TRBJ2-1
length: 13
DNA: TGTGCCAGCAGCTTGGAGACAGGAGGAATGGAAACCTTC
CDR3: CASSLETGGMETF

D: TRBD1
size: once
V: TRBV20-1
J: TRBJ2-1
length: 16
DNA: TGCAGTGCTGATACCCGACAGGGAAGGTCCTACAATGAGCAGTTCTTC
CDR3: CSADTRQGRSYNEQFF

D: -
size: -
V: TRBV2
J: TRBJ2-7
length: 12
DNA: TGTGCCTCCTCGGGACTTAGCTACGAGCAGTACTTC
CDR3: CASSGLSYEQYF

D: -
size: few
V: TRBV19
J: TRBJ1-5
length: 17
DNA: TGTGCCAGTAGTATGATGGGGGCGAGGGCTGGCAATCAGCCCCAGCATTTT
CDR3: CASSMMGARAGNQPQHF

D: -
size: -
V: TRBV5-1
J: TRBJ2-6
length: 16
DNA: TGCGCCAGCAGCTTGACAGGGAGTAATGGGGCCAACGTCCTGACTTTC
CDR3: CASSLTGSNGANVLTF

D: -
size: few
V: TRBV7-2
J: TRBJ2-2
length: 15
DNA: TGTGCCAGCAGCCCACATCAGGGGGGCACCGGGGAGCTGTTTTTT
CDR3: CASSPHQGGTGELFF

D: TRBD2
size: -
V: TRBV27
J: TRBJ2-5
length: 13
DNA: TGTGCCAGCAGTTTAAGAGGGCCGCGGGAGCAGTACTTC
CDR3: CASSLRGPREQYF

D: -
size: few
V: TRBV7-9
J: TRBJ1-4
length: 14
DNA: TGTGCCAGCAGCTTGGAGGGGTGGAACGAAAAACTGTTTTTT
CDR3: CASSLEGWNEKLFF

D: TRBD1
size: -
V: TRBV24-1
J: TRBJ2-3
length: 16
DNA: TGTGCCACCAGTGATGTCCGGGACAGAAGCACAGATACGCAGTATTTT
CDR3: CATSDVRDRSTDTQYF

D: -
size: many
V: TRBV29-1
J: TRBJ2-2
length: 14
DNA: TGCAGCGGCAAGGGGTCCCCCTCCACCGGGGAGCTGTTTTTT
CDR3: CSGKGSPSTGELFF

D: -
size: few
V: TRBV12-3/TRBV12-4
J: TRBJ2-5
length: 15
DNA: TGTGCCAGCAGCTCAGGGGGGGCCGGGTCGGAGACCCAGTACTTC
CDR3: CASSSGGAGSETQYF

D: -
size: many
V: TRBV7-6
J: TRBJ1-6
length: 16
DNA: TGTGCCAGCAGCTTAGGAGGCGGCGGTTATAATTCACCCCTCCACTTT
CDR3: CASSLGGGGYNSPLHF

D: TRBD1
size: -
V: TRBV18
J: TRBJ1-2
length: 15
DNA: TGTGCCAGCTCACCCGGGACAGGGGTCGGCTATGGCTACACCTTC
CDR3: CASSPGTGVGYGYTF

D: -
size: -
V: TRBV6-5
J: TRBJ2-3
length: 17
DNA: TGTGCCAGCAGTTACTCCCCCATAGGCGGCTTAACAGATACGCAGTATTTT
CDR3: CASSYSPIGGLTDTQYF

D: -
size: -
V: TRBV6-5
J: TRBJ1-2
length: 16
DNA: TGTGCCAGCAGTTACCTGTCCGGACAGCTTGGAGGTGGCTACACCTTC
CDR3: CASSYLSGQLGGGYTF

D: TRBD1
size: -
V: TRBV11-2
J: TRBJ2-7
length: 16
DNA: TGTGCCAGCAGCTCACCTTACGGACAGGGACCCTACGAGCAGTACTTC
CDR3: CASSSPYGQGPYEQYF

D: -
size: few
V: TRBV6-1
J: TRBJ1-5
length: 16
DNA: TGTGCCAGCAGTGACGGGGACCTCTTGGGCAATCAGCCCCAGCATTTT
CDR3: CASSDGDLLGNQPQHF